The 13 T cell receptor beta chains listed next were all sequenced from one sample in a study of T cell responses to AZD1222 COVID-19 vaccine (dated by TCRdb to the early 2020s). The sample's time point, from its label and the paper: baseline before first vaccination. The protocol used for the library was the immunoSEQ multiplex PCR assay. TCRdb limited this immuneACCESS table to in-frame rearrangements with V and J called. A share of clones is missing; checked studies link under half to unresolved V genes, and the rest is unexplained. The sample records around 92,000 clones, about nine tenths of which are singletons. The leading ten clones occupy 22% of the sample. The input for sequencing was peripheral blood, taken on day 0 of AZD1222 vaccination. All receptors come from an adult in good health.

The rearrangement joins TRBV6-5 to TRBJ1-2; D is unresolved. The CDR3 totals 11 residues. Germline values: CDR1 MNHEY, CDR2 SVGAGI. V was trimmed by 6 bases and J by 8 bases, leaving 10 bases between them. The CDR3 coding sequence is TGTGCCAGCAGAACCGCAGCAGGCTACACCTTC. Amino acid sequence: CASRTAAGYTF.

The gene calls are TRBV28 and TRBJ2-1; TRBD1 matches 10 bases. V trimming: 5 bases; J trimming: 4 bases; junction bases outside the gene matches: 5. CDR3 size: 15 residues. The germline CDR1 and CDR2 sequences are MDHEN and SYDVKM. CDR3 sequence (DNA): TGTGCCAGCAGTACACCGGGACAGGGGTACAATGAGCAGTTCTTC. Translation gives CASSTPGQGYNEQFF.

The CDR3 region is CASSLSLRTANYGYTF. CDR3 in DNA: TGTGCCAGCAGTTTATCTCTCAGGACAGCAAACTATGGCTACACCTTC. The gene calls are TRBV27 and TRBJ1-2; D possibly corresponds to TRBD1 (6 bases). The CDR3 sequence is 16 residues long. Germline V gene sequence: CDR1 MNHEY, CDR2 SMNVEV (reference sequence). Trimming pared 0 bases from V and 2 bases from J, leaving 13 bases between.

CDR3 sequence reads: CASRAGAPYGYTF. CDR3 coding DNA: TGTGCCAGTAGAGCAGGGGCCCCCTATGGCTACACCTTC. The rearrangement uses TRBV19 and TRBJ1-2; D might be TRBD1 (6 bases). This CDR3 has 13 amino acids. Trimming shortened V by 6 bases and J by 4 bases, and 12 bases separated the two germline ends. Germline-derived CDR1 and CDR2 are LNHDA and SQIVND (reference sequence).

The chain joins TRBV28 to TRBJ1-5; D is undetermined. CDR1 MDHEN and CDR2 SYDVKM come from the germline V gene. Trimming cost V 11 bases and J 0 bases, with 11 bases left between them. The CDR3 contains 13 residues. The CDR3 here is CAAARDSNQPQHF. CDR3 nucleotide sequence: TGTGCCGCTGCAAGAGATAGCAATCAGCCCCAGCATTTT.

This clone appeared once. V is TRBV6-2 or TRBV6-3 and J is TRBJ2-5; TRBD2 matches at 11 bases. Trimming at V came to 5 bases and at J to 2 bases, leaving 4 bases not matched to a gene. The CDR3 sequence is 15 residues long. Germline assignment: CDR1 MNHEY and CDR2 SVGEGT. CDR3 amino acids: CASSHPSGGQETQYF. CDR3 sequence (DNA): TGTGCCAGCAGTCACCCTAGCGGGGGGCAAGAGACCCAGTACTTC.

This chain uses TRBV9 with TRBJ1-6; no definite D call. This CDR3 spans 14 amino acids. Trimming shortened V by 4 bases and J by 9 bases, and 14 bases separated the two germline ends. Germline V gives CDR1 SGDLS, CDR2 YYNGEE. The CDR3 sequence is CASSIPPAPSPLHF. The CDR3 DNA follows: TGTGCCAGCAGCATCCCGCCGGCTCCTTCACCCCTCCACTTT.

The V call is TRBV6-5, the J call TRBJ2-5, with TRBD1 matching 10 bases. Germline lookup yields CDR1 MNHEY and CDR2 SVGAGI. Trimming removed 6 bases from V and 4 bases from J; junction bases left unmatched: 5. This CDR3 spans 14 amino acids. CDR3 sequence reads: CASREGQGRETQYF. The CDR3 region has the DNA TGTGCCAGCAGAGAGGGACAGGGGAGAGAGACCCAGTACTTC.

The V and J genes are TRBV4-2 and TRBJ2-1, with 7 positions matching TRBD1. V lost 5 bases and J lost 5; bases outside the gene matches: 15. CDR1 LGHNA and CDR2 YNFKEQ come from the germline V gene. This CDR3 spans 17 amino acids. DNA for the CDR3: TGTGCCAGCAGCATACAGGGGCCCGAGATAGGTCACAATGAGCAGTTCTTC. Translating gives CASSIQGPEIGHNEQFF.

The rearrangement uses TRBV7-2 and TRBJ2-3; D is possibly TRBD2 (6 bases). Germline V gives CDR1 SGHTA, CDR2 FQGNSA. The CDR3 totals 15 residues. V dropped 3 bases and J dropped 6 bases, with 16 bases sitting between them. CDR3 sequence (DNA): TGTGCCAGCAGCTTGCTGGGGGGTGGACTGGATACGCAGTATTTT. Translating gives CASSLLGGGLDTQYF.

This chain links TRBV4-2 with TRBJ2-3; 9 nucleotides match TRBD2. V dropped 1 base and J dropped 7; count of bases not matched to a gene: 12. CDR1 is LGHNA, CDR2 YNFKEQ, per germline. The CDR3 loop spans 17 amino acids. For the CDR3, the DNA is TGTGCCAGCAGCCAAGGGTTAGGTGTCCTAGCGGGGTATACGCAGTATTTT. This sequence encodes CASSQGLGVLAGYTQYF.

V and J are TRBV4-3 and TRBJ2-1; 8 bases agree with TRBD1. Germline CDR1 and CDR2: LGHNA and YSLEER. CDR3 length equals 17 residues. The V gene end was trimmed by 0 bases and the J gene end by 5 bases; junction bases not matched to a gene: 9. The CDR3 nucleotides are TGCGCCAGCAGCCAAGATACGCAGGGGGCAGGCAACAATGAGCAGTTCTTC. Protein product: CASSQDTQGAGNNEQFF.

The chain has TRBV15 and TRBJ1-5; D may be TRBD1 (5 bases). The V gene's germline CDR1 is LNHNV and CDR2 YYDKDF (reference sequence). V shed 0 bases and J shed 3 bases, with 15 bases lying between them. This CDR3 is built from 17 residues. CDR3 nucleotide sequence: TGTGCCACCAGCAGAGATTCGGGCAGGGCGAACAATCAGCCCCAGCATTTT. It translates to CATSRDSGRANNQPQHF.